These 9 T cell receptor beta chains were all obtained from the same sample, sequenced in a study of Tregs in tolerant kidney transplant recipients. Related graft donors supplied nonmyeloablative bone marrow transplants, and mixed chimerism was transient. Assay used: immunoSEQ multiplex PCR; TCRdb lists only in-frame clones, some missing. The sample consists of roughly 86,000 clones, 80% to 95% of them appearing once. The sample in question was CD4+ T cells from blood (PBMCs), obtained 12 months after the transplant. The receptors here all came from a human patient who received a combined kidney and bone marrow transplant. Some of the T cells might come from the graft donor.

This rearrangement joins TRBV25-1 to TRBJ2-5; D perhaps matches TRBD2 (5 bases). Per the germline V gene, CDR1 is MGHDK and CDR2 is SYGVNS. This CDR3 contains 13 residues. V was cut by 4 bases and J by 4 bases, with 10 bases left in between. CDR3 nucleotides: TGTGCCAGCAGTGCTCGAGGGCGAGAGACCCAGTACTTC. Its protein product is CASSARGRETQYF.

V usage is TRBV5-1 and J usage is TRBJ2-7; 7 nucleotides align to TRBD1. The CDR3 totals 16 residues. V was pared by 0 bases and J by 2 bases, with 8 bases of the junction left unmatched. Germline CDR1 and CDR2: SGHRS and YFSETQ. CDR3 region: CASSLETGTVTYEQYF. The CDR3 bases are TGCGCCAGCAGCTTGGAAACAGGGACAGTTACCTACGAGCAGTACTTC.

The chain links TRBV7-2 to TRBJ1-3, with no clear D. CDR1 is SGHTA, CDR2 FQGNSA, per germline. The CDR3 consists of 14 residues. Trimming left V 5 bases short and J 2 bases short, with 10 bases between. In nucleotides, the CDR3 is TGTGCCAGCAGCGCCCAAGCGGCTGGAAACACCATATATTTT. Protein sequence: CASSAQAAGNTIYF.

V and J are TRBV11-3 and TRBJ2-3; D gene uncertain. V lost 3 bases, J lost 3 bases, and 4 bases lay in between. Germline lookup yields CDR1 SGHNT and CDR2 YENEEA. The CDR3 is 12 residues long. The CDR3 protein is CASSFLTDTQYF. CDR3 in DNA: TGTGCCAGCAGCTTTCTTACAGATACGCAGTATTTT.

The gene calls are TRBV7-2 and TRBJ2-1; 10 positions match TRBD2. V lost 2 bases to trimming and J lost 3 bases; unmatched junction nucleotides: 7. CDR3 size: 17 residues. Germline V lookup: CDR1 SGHTA, CDR2 FQGNSA. CDR3 DNA sequence: TGTGCCAGCAGCTTATCCTCGCTAGCGGGGGACTACAATGAGCAGTTCTTC. Protein product: CASSLSSLAGDYNEQFF.

The genes are TRBV7-7 and TRBJ2-1; TRBD1 aligns across 9 bases. V was pared by 1 base and J by 5 bases, with 0 bases of the junction left unmatched. Per germline, CDR1 SSHAT and CDR2 FNYEAQ (reference sequence). The CDR3 runs to 14 residues. The CDR3, as DNA: TGTGCCAGCAGCTTAGGACAGGGGGACAATGAGCAGTTCTTC. It codes for CASSLGQGDNEQFF.

In nucleotides, the CDR3 is TGTGCCAGCAGCTTAACGAGCTCCTATAATTCACCCCTCCACTTT. Residues: CASSLTSSYNSPLHF. V is TRBV7-2 and J is TRBJ1-6; D is undetermined. CDR1 SGHTA and CDR2 FQGNSA come from the germline V gene. This CDR3 is 15 amino acids long. V was pared by 2 bases and J by 0 bases, with 5 bases between.

This chain links TRBV28 with TRBJ1-5; D remains ambiguous. The CDR3 consists of 16 residues. The germline V gene has CDR1 MDHEN and CDR2 SYDVKM. The germline V and J ends were trimmed by 4 bases and 4 bases, with 17 bases remaining between them. The CDR3 spells CASSSTAGNQNQPQHF. The DNA of the CDR3 is TGTGCCAGCAGTTCAACAGCCGGGAATCAAAATCAGCCCCAGCATTTT.

The chain couples TRBV30 to TRBJ2-7; D unresolved. Trimming removed 2 bases at V and 5 bases at J, with 7 bases between. The CDR3 spans 11 residues. Germline lookup yields CDR1 GTSNPN and CDR2 SVGIG (reference sequence). Written as DNA, the CDR3 is TGTGCCTGGAGTACTATCAACGAGCAGTACTTC. It is translated as CAWSTINEQYF.